This T cell receptor beta chain was retrieved from a study of patients with pleural tuberculosis. CDR1 is KGHDR and CDR2 is SFDVKD in the germline V gene. Deletions cut 4 bases from V and 4 bases from J, with 9 bases between. This CDR3 has 13 residues. The sample holds many counts of this clonotype. TCRdb processed the reads anew with MiXCR; each CDR3 protein has one entry. Among about 50,000 distinct CDR3 sequences listed, approximately 7.9% were seen once. This TCR was sampled from a human donor with pleural tuberculosis. This sequence joins TRBV24-1 and TRBJ1-2; D is ambiguous. CDR3 residues: CATSDRGSYGYTF. The CDR3 coding sequence is TGTGCCACCAGTGACCGCGGGTCCTATGGCTACACCTTC.